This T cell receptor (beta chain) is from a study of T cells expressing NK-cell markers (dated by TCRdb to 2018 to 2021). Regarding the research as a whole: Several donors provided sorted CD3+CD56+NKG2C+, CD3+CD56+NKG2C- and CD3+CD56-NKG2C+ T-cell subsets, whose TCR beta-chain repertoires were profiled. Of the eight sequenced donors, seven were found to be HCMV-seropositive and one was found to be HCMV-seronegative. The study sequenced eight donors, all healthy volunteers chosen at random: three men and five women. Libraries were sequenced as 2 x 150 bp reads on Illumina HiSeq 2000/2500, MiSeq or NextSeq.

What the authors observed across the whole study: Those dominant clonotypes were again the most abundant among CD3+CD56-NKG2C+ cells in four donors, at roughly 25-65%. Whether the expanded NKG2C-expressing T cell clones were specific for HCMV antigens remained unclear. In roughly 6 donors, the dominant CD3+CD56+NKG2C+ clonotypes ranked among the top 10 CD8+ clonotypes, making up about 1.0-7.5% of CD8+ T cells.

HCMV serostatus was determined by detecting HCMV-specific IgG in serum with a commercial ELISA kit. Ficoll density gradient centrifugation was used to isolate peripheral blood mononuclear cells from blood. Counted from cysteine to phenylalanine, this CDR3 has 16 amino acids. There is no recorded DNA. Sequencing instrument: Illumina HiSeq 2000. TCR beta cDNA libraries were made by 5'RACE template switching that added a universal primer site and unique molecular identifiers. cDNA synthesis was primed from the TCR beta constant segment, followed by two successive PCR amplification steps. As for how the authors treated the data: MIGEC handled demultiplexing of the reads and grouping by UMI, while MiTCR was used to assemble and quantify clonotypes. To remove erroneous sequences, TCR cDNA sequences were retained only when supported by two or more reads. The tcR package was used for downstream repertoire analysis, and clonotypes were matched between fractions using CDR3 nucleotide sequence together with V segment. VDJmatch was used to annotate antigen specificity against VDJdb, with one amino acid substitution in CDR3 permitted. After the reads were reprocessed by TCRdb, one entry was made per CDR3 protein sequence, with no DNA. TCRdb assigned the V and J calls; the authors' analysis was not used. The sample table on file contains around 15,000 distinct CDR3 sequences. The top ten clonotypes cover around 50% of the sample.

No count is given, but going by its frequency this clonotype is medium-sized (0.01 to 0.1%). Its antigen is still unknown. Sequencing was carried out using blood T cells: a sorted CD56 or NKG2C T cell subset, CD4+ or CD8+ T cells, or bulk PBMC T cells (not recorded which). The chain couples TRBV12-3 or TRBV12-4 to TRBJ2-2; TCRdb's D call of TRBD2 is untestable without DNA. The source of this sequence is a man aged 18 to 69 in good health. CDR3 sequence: CASSLVRAAAGGELFF.